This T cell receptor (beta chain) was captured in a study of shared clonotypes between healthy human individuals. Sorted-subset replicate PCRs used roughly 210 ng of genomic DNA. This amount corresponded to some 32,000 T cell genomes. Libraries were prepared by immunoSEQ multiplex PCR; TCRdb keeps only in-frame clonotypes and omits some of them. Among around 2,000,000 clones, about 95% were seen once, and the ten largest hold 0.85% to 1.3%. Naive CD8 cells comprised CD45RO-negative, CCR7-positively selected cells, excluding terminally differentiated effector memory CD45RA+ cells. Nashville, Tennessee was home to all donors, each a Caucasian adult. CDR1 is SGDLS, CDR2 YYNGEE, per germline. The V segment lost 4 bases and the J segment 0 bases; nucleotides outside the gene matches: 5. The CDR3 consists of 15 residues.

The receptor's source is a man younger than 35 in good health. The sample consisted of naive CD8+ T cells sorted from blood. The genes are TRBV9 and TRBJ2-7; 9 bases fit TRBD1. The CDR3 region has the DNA TGTGCCAGCAGCATTGGACAGGGGAGCTCCTACGAGCAGTACTTC. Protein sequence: CASSIGQGSSYEQYF.